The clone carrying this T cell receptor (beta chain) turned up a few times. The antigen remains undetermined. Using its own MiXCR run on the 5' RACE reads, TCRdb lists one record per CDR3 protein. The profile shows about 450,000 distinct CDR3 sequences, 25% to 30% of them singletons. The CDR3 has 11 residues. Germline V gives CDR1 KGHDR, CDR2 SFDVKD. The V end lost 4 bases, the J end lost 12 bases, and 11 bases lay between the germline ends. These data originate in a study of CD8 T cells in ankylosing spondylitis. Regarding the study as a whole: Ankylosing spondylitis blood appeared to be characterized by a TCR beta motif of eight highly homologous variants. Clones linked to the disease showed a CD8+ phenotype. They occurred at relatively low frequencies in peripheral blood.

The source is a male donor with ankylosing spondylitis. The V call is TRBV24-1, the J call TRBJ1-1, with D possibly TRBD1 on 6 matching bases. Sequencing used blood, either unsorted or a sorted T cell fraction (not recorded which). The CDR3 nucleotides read TGTGCCACCAGTGACTGGGGACAAACTTTCTTT. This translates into CATSDWGQTFF.